One sample yielded the 29 T cell receptor beta chains listed below, sequenced in a study of blood T cell dynamics during melanoma immunotherapy. The time point denotes: pre-treatment baseline. The method was immunoSEQ multiplex PCR; TCRdb's version includes in-frame clones alone and lacks a portion of them. Of over 3,500 clones listed, 84% were seen once; the top ten hold about 15%. The sequences come from blood, collected from a patient treated with checkpoint blockade. Source of these receptors: a human donor with melanoma.

The chain employs TRBV19 and TRBJ1-4; weak D call: TRBD1 (5 bases). From germline, CDR1 is LNHDA and CDR2 SQIVND (reference sequence). The CDR3 runs to 15 residues. Trimming took off 5 bases at V and 0 bases at J, with 10 bases between the two ends. In DNA, the CDR3 is TGTGCCAGTAGTGGGGGAACTGCAACTAATGAAAAACTGTTTTTT. It codes for CASSGGTATNEKLFF.

The chain couples TRBV27 to TRBJ2-7; maybe TRBD2 (6 bases). V gave up 2 bases and J gave up 3 bases, with 8 bases separating them. The V gene's germline CDR1 is MNHEY and CDR2 SMNVEV (reference sequence). The CDR3 spans 13 residues. The CDR3 here is CASSLGRDYEQYF. In nucleotides, the CDR3 is TGTGCCAGCAGTTTAGGGCGGGACTACGAGCAGTACTTC.

The J gene is TRBJ1-1, the V gene TRBV29-1; 9 nucleotides align to TRBD1. CDR1 and CDR2 (germline): SQVTM, ANQGSEA. With 4 bases clipped from V and 7 bases from J, the junction kept 1 base outside the gene matches. This CDR3 has 11 residues. In DNA, the CDR3 is TGCAGCGTTGCGGACAGGGGTGAAGCTTTCTTT. As protein: CSVADRGEAFF. Full variable domain (rest looked up from reference TRBV29-1 and TRBJ1-1): SAVISQKPSRDICQRGTSLTIQCQVDSQVTMMFWYRQQPGQSLTLIATANQGSEATYESGFVIDKFPISRPNLTFSTLTVSNMSPEDSSIYLCSVADRGEAFFGQGTRLTVV.

The chain is built from TRBV6-6 and TRBJ1-1; possible D gene TRBD1, 5 bases. Per the germline V gene, CDR1 is MNHNY and CDR2 is SVGAGI (reference sequence). V was shortened by 5 bases and J by 5 bases, with 15 bases between the two germline ends. CDR3 size: 14 residues. The chain's CDR3 is CASSPGLGVTEAFF. Here the CDR3 DNA reads TGTGCCAGCAGTCCCGGACTGGGGGTTACTGAAGCTTTCTTT.

The CDR3 is CASSYSGDQPQHF. In DNA form, the CDR3 reads TGTGCCAGCAGTTACTCTGGGGATCAGCCCCAGCATTTT. The chain recombines TRBV6-6 with TRBJ1-5; D remains ambiguous. V lost 0 bases, J lost 5 bases, and 5 bases lay in between. The CDR3 consists of 13 residues. Germline CDR1 and CDR2: MNHNY and SVGAGI (reference sequence).

V usage is TRBV15 and J usage is TRBJ1-2; D gene uncertain. From germline, CDR1 is LNHNV and CDR2 YYDKDF (reference sequence). The CDR3 is 13 amino acids. V lost 0 bases and J 4 bases, leaving 6 bases between the germline ends. CDR3 sequence reads: CATSRDRGYGYTF. CDR3 nucleotide sequence: TGTGCCACCAGCAGAGATCGGGGCTATGGCTACACCTTC.

A single count supports this clone. The J gene is TRBJ1-2, the V gene TRBV6-1, with 7 bases aligning to TRBD1. Germline CDR1 and CDR2: MNHNS and SASEGT. This CDR3 comprises 16 residues. The V and J ends lost 0 bases and 5 bases, in that order; junction bases with no gene match: 9. The chain's CDR3 is CASSEAAQGQRYGYTF. As DNA, the CDR3 is TGTGCCAGCAGTGAAGCGGCCCAGGGACAGCGGTATGGCTACACCTTC.

The chain has TRBV6-1 and TRBJ1-5, with D possibly TRBD1 on 5 matching bases. The ends were cut back, 2 bases at V and 1 base at J, with 9 bases in the middle. CDR3 size: 15 residues. Germline V CDR1 and CDR2: MNHNS, SASEGT. The CDR3 spells CASSERQGSNQPQHF. CDR3 sequence (DNA): TGTGCCAGCAGTGAACGTCAGGGAAGCAATCAGCCCCAGCATTTT.

The chain combines TRBV28 with TRBJ2-7; D remains unclear. CDR3 length: 13 residues. V was trimmed by 4 bases and J by 5 bases, leaving 12 bases between them. The germline V gene has CDR1 MDHEN and CDR2 SYDVKM. CDR3 sequence reads: CASSSLHGHEQYF. DNA of the CDR3: TGTGCCAGCAGTTCCCTACACGGCCACGAGCAGTACTTC.

The chain combines TRBV18 with TRBJ2-7; 14 bases match TRBD2. Trimming at V came to 3 bases and at J to 0 bases, leaving 4 bases not matched to a gene. Germline V CDR1 and CDR2: KGHSH, LQKENI. The CDR3 extends over 17 amino acids. CDR3 amino acids: CASSPTSGGVSSYEQYF. The CDR3 DNA is TGTGCCAGCTCACCGACTAGCGGGGGGGTGAGCTCCTACGAGCAGTACTTC.

In its sample, this clone was seen a few times. The CDR3 coding sequence is TGTGCCAGCAGGGTTGGGCGGCCCGGCTATGGCTACACCTTC. This gives the protein CASRVGRPGYGYTF. The rearrangement joins TRBV27 to TRBJ1-2; D is ambiguous. V dropped 6 bases and J dropped 4 bases, with 15 bases sitting between them. Germline loops: CDR1 MNHEY, CDR2 SMNVEV (reference sequence). The length of the CDR3 is 14 residues.

The chain has TRBV6-5 and TRBJ1-5; 9 bases fit TRBD1. Germline lookup yields CDR1 MNHEY and CDR2 SVGAGI. J lost 3 bases, V lost 6 bases, and 6 bases had no gene match. The CDR3 is 15 amino acids. For the CDR3, the DNA is TGTGCCAGCAGCCTGGGACAGGGAGTCAATCAGCCCCAGCATTTT. This sequence encodes CASSLGQGVNQPQHF.

This clone was detected once. The chain has TRBV6-4 and TRBJ1-5; TRBD1 is a possible D gene (6 bases). Germline CDR1 MRHNA, CDR2 SNTAGT. The CDR3 loop spans 12 amino acids. V was shortened by 9 bases and J by 9 bases, with 15 bases between the two germline ends. This chain's CDR3 is CARRPGGRPQHF. CDR3 in DNA: TGTGCCAGGAGACCGGGGGGGCGGCCCCAGCATTTT.

This chain joins TRBV4-3 and TRBJ1-4; no clear D. This CDR3 region has 15 residues. Trimming cost V 1 base and J 8 bases, with 14 bases left between them. Germline CDR1 LGHNA, CDR2 YSLEER. CDR3 DNA: TGCGCCAGCAGCCAAGCTAGGGCTTTCGGGGAAAAACTGTTTTTT. This codes for CASSQARAFGEKLFF.

This chain connects TRBV7-2 to TRBJ2-1; D gene unclear. The germline V and J ends were trimmed by 4 bases and 15 bases, with 10 bases remaining between them. Germline CDR1 is SGHTA and CDR2 is FQGNSA. The CDR3 has 10 amino acids. The CDR3 is CASSSPSLFF. The CDR3 DNA is TGTGCCAGCAGCTCCCCGTCCCTGTTCTTC. Combining the CDR3 with reference TRBV7-2 and TRBJ2-1 gives the whole variable domain GAGVSQSPSNKVTEKGKDVELRCDPISGHTALYWYRQSLGQGLEFLIYFQGNSAPDKSGLPSDRFSAERTGGSVSTLTIQRTQQEDSAVYLCASSSPSLFFGPGTRLTVL.

The V call is TRBV6-6, the J call TRBJ1-3; unclear D gene. Germline-derived CDR1 and CDR2 are MNHNY and SVGAGI (reference sequence). This CDR3 is built from 13 residues. The V and J ends lost 5 bases and 3 bases respectively, with 8 bases between them. The CDR3 reads CASSNPGGNTIYF. The CDR3 coding sequence is TGTGCCAGCAGTAACCCGGGTGGAAACACCATATATTTT.

The chain is built from TRBV6-6 and TRBJ1-5, with D uncertain. This CDR3 spans 12 amino acids. The V end lost 6 bases, the J end lost 5 bases, and 8 bases lay between the germline ends. Germline CDR1 MNHNY, CDR2 SVGAGI (reference sequence). CDR3 nucleotides: TGTGCCAGCAGCCTCTTAGATCAGCCCCAGCATTTT. Encoded protein: CASSLLDQPQHF.

The table lists this clone with a count of one. One junction end does not reproduce the germline sequence, and a read error may be involved. The rearrangement uses TRBV30 and TRBJ1-1, with 10 bases that match TRBD1. CDR1 GTSNPN and CDR2 SVGIG come from the germline V gene (reference sequence). The CDR3 sequence is 14 residues long. The CDR3 protein is CTWDRGLGDTEAFF. The DNA for the CDR3 is TGTACCTGGGACAGGGGCTTAGGTGACACTGAAGCTTTCTTT.

This clone was seen only once. The gene calls are TRBV5-1 and TRBJ1-4; D is uncertain. Deletions cut 0 bases from V and 8 bases from J, with 8 bases between. Germline V lookup: CDR1 SGHRS, CDR2 YFSETQ. The CDR3 covers 13 residues. CDR3 amino acids: CASSLARSEKLFF. Here the CDR3 DNA reads TGCGCCAGCAGCTTGGCCAGATCGGAAAAACTGTTTTTT. Combining the CDR3 with reference TRBV5-1 and TRBJ1-4 gives the whole variable domain KAGVTQTPRYLIKTRGQQVTLSCSPISGHRSVSWYQQTPGQGLQFLFEYFSETQRNKGNFPGRFSGRQFSNSRSEMNVSTLELGDSALYLCASSLARSEKLFFGSGTQLSVL.

This sequence joins TRBV6-1 and TRBJ2-2, with D possibly being TRBD1 (6 bases). This CDR3 has 14 residues. The germline V gene encodes CDR1 MNHNS and CDR2 SASEGT. Trimming removed 3 bases from V and 1 base from J, with 6 bases in between. CDR3 residues: CASSETGNTGELFF. DNA for the CDR3: TGTGCCAGCAGTGAGACAGGGAACACCGGGGAGCTGTTTTTT.

This rearrangement joins TRBV12-5 to TRBJ1-5; D is unresolved. From germline, CDR1 is LGHNT and CDR2 FRNRAP. V was shortened by 2 bases and J by 2 bases, with 10 bases between the two germline ends. This CDR3 contains 15 residues. CDR3 DNA sequence: TGTGCTAGTGGTTTGTGGCCTAATGGCAATCAGCCCCAGCATTTT. Translating gives CASGLWPNGNQPQHF. The whole variable domain, remainder taken from reference TRBV12-5 and TRBJ1-5, is DARVTQTPRHKVTEMGQEVTMRCQPILGHNTVFWYRQTMMQGLELLAYFRNRAPLDDSGMPKDRFSAEMPDATLATLKIQPSEPRDSAVYFCASGLWPNGNQPQHFGDGTRLSIL.

The chain joins TRBV18 to TRBJ1-4; 8 positions match TRBD1. CDR1 is KGHSH and CDR2 is LQKENI in the germline V gene. V trimming: 3 bases; J trimming: 8 bases; junction bases outside the gene matches: 5. There are 14 residues in the CDR3. CDR3 protein: CASSPGQGREKLFF. CDR3 bases: TGTGCCAGCTCACCTGGACAGGGTCGAGAAAAACTGTTTTTT.

Relative to its sample, this clone is large (0.1 to 1%). The rearrangement joins TRBV7-2 to TRBJ1-1; D remains ambiguous. Trimming left V 2 bases short and J 0 bases short, with 7 bases between. This CDR3 is 14 amino acids long. CDR1 and CDR2 from the germline V gene are SGHTA and FQGNSA. The CDR3 nucleotides are TGTGCCAGCAGCTTACAGGCTCTGAACACTGAAGCTTTCTTT. It codes for CASSLQALNTEAFF.

The V gene is TRBV7-8, the J gene TRBJ1-5; no firm D call. CDR1 is SGHVS, CDR2 FQNEAQ, per germline. Trimming stripped 2 bases from V and 7 bases from J, with 9 bases between. The CDR3 totals 13 residues. CDR3 DNA sequence: TGTGCCAGCAGCTTACACGTACGCCAGCCCCAGCATTTT. This encodes CASSLHVRQPQHF.

V usage is TRBV28 and J usage is TRBJ1-2, with D possibly being TRBD1 (5 bases). This CDR3 is 12 amino acids long. Germline loops: CDR1 MDHEN, CDR2 SYDVKM. Trimming stripped 5 bases from V and 8 bases from J, with 12 bases between. Here the CDR3 DNA reads TGTGCCAGCAGTCGGGGGTCCCTGGGCTACACCTTC. Translated: CASSRGSLGYTF.

The chain's CDR3 is CASSQDGTGLYGYTF. DNA of the CDR3: TGCGCCAGCAGCCAAGATGGAACAGGCCTCTATGGCTACACCTTC. The chain joins TRBV4-3 to TRBJ1-2; tentatively, D is TRBD1 (5 bases). Trimming removed 0 bases from V and 4 bases from J, with 12 bases in between. This CDR3 has 15 amino acids. The germline CDR1 and CDR2 sequences are LGHNA and YSLEER.

The chain uses TRBV6-5 and TRBJ1-2; TRBD1 agrees at 8 bases. Trimming at V came to 4 bases and at J to 8 bases, leaving 6 bases not matched to a gene. The CDR3 runs to 13 residues. Germline CDR1 MNHEY, CDR2 SVGAGI. Here the CDR3 reads CASSSVQGEGYTF. The CDR3 nucleotides are TGTGCCAGCAGTTCCGTACAGGGGGAAGGCTACACCTTC.

This chain links TRBV19 with TRBJ2-2; D might be TRBD1 (6 bases). CDR3 length equals 15 residues. The germline V gene encodes CDR1 LNHDA and CDR2 SQIVND (reference sequence). The germline V and J ends were trimmed by 5 bases and 1 base, with 11 bases remaining between them. CDR3 in DNA: TGTGCCAGTAGTCCGCAGGGGATGAACACCGGGGAGCTGTTTTTT. Translating it yields CASSPQGMNTGELFF.

The CDR3 reads CASSYGDRAADTIYF. Here the CDR3 DNA reads TGTGCCAGCAGTTACGGGGACAGGGCGGCGGACACCATATATTTT. This chain links TRBV6-5 with TRBJ1-3; TRBD1 matches at 9 bases. CDR1 MNHEY and CDR2 SVGAGI come from the germline V gene. V gave up 2 bases and J gave up 8 bases; unmatched junction bases: 7. The CDR3 is made up of 15 amino acids.